Only a few counts were recorded for the clone carrying this T cell receptor beta chain. The antigen is not known. The CDR3 sequence is 15 residues long. V shed 5 bases and J shed 7 bases, with 18 bases lying between them. Germline lookup yields CDR1 SGHTA and CDR2 FQGNSA. This sample is part of a study of T-cell memory formation after mild COVID-19. Study summary: Largely, the TCR clusters proved donor specific. Study outcomes and limitations: Largely, contracting CD4+ clones fell within CM and EM, and contracting CD8+ clones within EMRA.

TCRalpha and TCRbeta libraries used 5'RACE with constant-segment primers and UMIs. One entry per CDR3 protein results from TCRdb running MiXCR on the 5' RACE reads. This table holds a few hundred thousand distinct CDR3 sequences, around 30% found once. The TCR originated in an adult woman who had mild COVID-19 (a few samples of this study predate the infection). Cell type and time point are not known. The J gene is TRBJ2-1, the V gene TRBV7-2; perhaps TRBD2 as D (5 bases). Sequencing used PBMCs or a T cell subset sorted from them (not recorded which). The CDR3 nucleotides read TGTGCCAGCAGCCCAGGTTGGCGGGTGGGGAATGAGCAGTTCTTC. It yields the protein CASSPGWRVGNEQFF. Filled out from reference TRBV7-2 and TRBJ2-1, the complete variable domain reads GAGVSQSPSNKVTEKGKDVELRCDPISGHTALYWYRQSLGQGLEFLIYFQGNSAPDKSGLPSDRFSAERTGGSVSTLTIQRTQQEDSAVYLCASSPGWRVGNEQFFGPGTRLTVL.